Presented here are 27 T cell receptor beta chains from one specimen sequenced in a study of cytomegalovirus exposure and HLA in healthy donors. Primers included in the PCR were 60 Vbeta and 13 Jbeta primers. Method: immunoSEQ multiplex PCR; TCRdb's copy keeps in-frame clones and lacks some. The top ten hold just under 3% of the sample, which has around 130,000 clones, roughly 71% seen once. The sequenced sample was PBMCs. Receptors were obtained from a woman aged 40 to 50 in good health and CMV-seropositive.

CDR3 sequence reads: CASSYGGSSNQPQHF. CDR3 nucleotide sequence: TGTGCCAGCAGTTACGGGGGGAGTAGCAATCAGCCCCAGCATTTT. The chain carries TRBV6-6 and TRBJ1-5, with D perhaps matching TRBD1 (5 bases). CDR1 and CDR2 from the germline V gene are MNHNY and SVGAGI (reference sequence). The length of the CDR3 is 15 residues. The V gene lost 2 bases and the J gene lost 0 bases, with 8 bases spanning the gap.

The chain couples TRBV5-4 to TRBJ2-1; 8 bases line up with TRBD2. This CDR3 contains 15 residues. V lost 4 bases to trimming and J lost 0 bases; unmatched junction nucleotides: 3. The germline V gene has CDR1 SGHNT and CDR2 YYREEE (reference sequence). CDR3: CASSGSGSSYNEQFF. The DNA for the CDR3 is TGTGCCAGCAGCGGGAGCGGGAGCTCCTACAATGAGCAGTTCTTC.

The rearrangement uses TRBV2 and TRBJ1-5; D is undetermined. Germline-derived CDR1 and CDR2 are SNHLY and FYNNEI. V lost 3 bases and J lost 4, with 10 bases in between. The CDR3 has 14 residues. CDR3 amino acids: CASSDKKQNQPQHF. CDR3 nucleotides: TGTGCCAGCAGTGATAAGAAGCAAAATCAGCCCCAGCATTTT.

The chain is built from TRBV5-1 and TRBJ1-1; 7 bases match TRBD1. Trimming cost V 4 bases and J 2 bases; bases outside gene matches: 5. CDR1 SGHRS and CDR2 YFSETQ come from the germline V gene. The CDR3 extends over 14 amino acids. CDR3 bases: TGCGCCAGCAGCCCTGACAGGGTAAACACTGAAGCTTTCTTT. It translates to CASSPDRVNTEAFF. The full variable domain, rest sourced from reference TRBV5-1 and TRBJ1-1, is KAGVTQTPRYLIKTRGQQVTLSCSPISGHRSVSWYQQTPGQGLQFLFEYFSETQRNKGNFPGRFSGRQFSNSRSEMNVSTLELGDSALYLCASSPDRVNTEAFFGQGTRLTVV.

The chain is built from TRBV29-1 and TRBJ1-4; 11 positions agree with TRBD1. With 6 bases clipped from V and 8 bases from J, the junction kept 5 bases outside the gene matches. This CDR3 has 13 amino acids. CDR1 and CDR2 from the germline V gene are SQVTM and ANQGSEA. The CDR3 DNA is TGCAGCGTGGGACAGGGGGGTCTCGAAAAACTGTTTTTT. It is translated as CSVGQGGLEKLFF.

The chain joins TRBV7-8 to TRBJ2-7, with a weak D call TRBD1 (7 bases). Deletions cut 5 bases from V and 3 bases from J, with 14 bases between. Germline V lookup: CDR1 SGHVS, CDR2 FQNEAQ. The CDR3 spans 14 residues. The chain's CDR3 is CASSPRQGGYEQYF. CDR3 in DNA: TGTGCCAGCAGCCCGAGGCAGGGGGGCTACGAGCAGTACTTC.

About this clone: Other DNA sequences in this specimen translate into the identical CDR3. The chain has TRBV28 and TRBJ2-7, with D hard to call. V was pared by 3 bases and J by 0 bases, with 6 bases between. The CDR3 has 13 residues. CDR1 is MDHEN and CDR2 is SYDVKM in the germline V gene. CDR3 loop: CASSFRSSYEQYF. Written as DNA, the CDR3 is TGTGCCAGCAGTTTTAGGAGCTCCTACGAGCAGTACTTC.

This clone is a singleton in its sample. The V call is TRBV7-3, the J call TRBJ2-3, with a possible D match to TRBD1 (6 bases). The ends were cut back, 1 base at V and 6 bases at J, with 8 bases in the middle. The CDR3 has 13 residues. Germline-derived CDR1 and CDR2 are SGHTA and FQGTGA. CDR3 coding DNA: TGTGCCAGCAGCTTAATTGGGGGCGATACGCAGTATTTT. Its protein is CASSLIGGDTQYF.

The rearrangement uses TRBV2 and TRBJ1-2; 9 bases are shared with TRBD1. V was pared by 6 bases and J by 6 bases, with 14 bases of the junction left unmatched. The CDR3 spans 16 residues. Germline V CDR1 and CDR2: SNHLY, FYNNEI. The chain's CDR3 is CASSFRDRVIEDGYTF. CDR3 coding DNA: TGTGCCAGCAGCTTCCGGGACAGGGTTATTGAAGATGGCTACACCTTC.

This clone occurred a few times. The chain uses TRBV19 and TRBJ1-2, with D maybe TRBD1 (5 bases). V dropped 0 bases and J dropped 4 bases, with 15 bases sitting between them. This CDR3 contains 16 residues. The germline V gene has CDR1 LNHDA and CDR2 SQIVND (reference sequence). The CDR3 DNA reads TGTGCCAGTAGTATAGATCTATCGACAGTTACCTATGGCTACACCTTC. Translating gives CASSIDLSTVTYGYTF.

The chain joins TRBV28 to TRBJ2-3; 11 nucleotides line up with TRBD1. This CDR3 spans 16 amino acids. V shed 2 bases, J shed 5 bases, and the junction held 6 bases outside the gene matches. Per the germline V gene, CDR1 is MDHEN and CDR2 is SYDVKM. The CDR3 region has the DNA TGTGCCAGCAGTTTAATCCGGGACAGGGGGAGAGATACGCAGTATTTT. Translated, it gives CASSLIRDRGRDTQYF.

The chain uses TRBV29-1 and TRBJ2-7; 10 nucleotides agree with TRBD2. The CDR3 consists of 13 residues. Germline V gene data show CDR1 as SQVTM and CDR2 as ANQGSEA. V trimming: 4 bases; J trimming: 3 bases; junction bases outside the gene matches: 3. CDR3 sequence: CSVVLAGFYEQYF. CDR3 nucleotides: TGCAGCGTTGTACTAGCGGGATTCTACGAGCAGTACTTC.

The chain carries TRBV4-1 and TRBJ1-2; weak D call: TRBD1 (5 bases). Germline-derived CDR1 and CDR2 are MGHRA and YSYEKL. The CDR3 is 15 amino acids. V was pared by 4 bases and J by 1 base, with 13 bases between. CDR3 DNA sequence: TGCGCCAGCAGCCTGGTCCCAGGGAATAACTATGGCTACACCTTC. Protein sequence: CASSLVPGNNYGYTF.

The chain uses TRBV29-1 and TRBJ2-7, with TRBD2 identical over 12 bases. Germline V CDR1 and CDR2: SQVTM, ANQGSEA. The CDR3 is 13 amino acids. J was trimmed by 7 bases and V by 3 bases; bases with no gene match: 4. The CDR3 is CSVETSGRGEQYF. The DNA of the CDR3 is TGCAGCGTTGAGACTAGCGGGAGAGGTGAGCAGTACTTC.

The rearrangement links TRBV6-5 to TRBJ2-3, with D perhaps matching TRBD1 (5 bases). CDR1 MNHEY and CDR2 SVGAGI come from the germline V gene. The CDR3 consists of 15 residues. The V end was cut by 8 bases, the J end by 0 bases, with 15 bases between. The CDR3 spells CASRRDSASTDTQYF. The CDR3 DNA is TGTGCCAGCCGAAGAGACAGCGCTAGCACAGATACGCAGTATTTT.

The chain links TRBV6-5 to TRBJ2-5, with 8 bases fitting TRBD1. The J call may be faulty, since TRBJ2-7 better matches the DNA end. The CDR3 contains 13 residues. Germline assignment: CDR1 MNHEY and CDR2 SVGAGI. As DNA, the CDR3 is TGTGCCAGCAGTTACAGGACAGGGACCGAGCAGTACTTC. Translating it yields CASSYRTGTEQYF.

In this sample, this clone turned up once. This sequence joins TRBV11-1 and TRBJ2-1, with 11 bases aligning to TRBD2. CDR3 size: 15 residues. V gave up 6 bases and J gave up 5 bases; unmatched junction bases: 6. Germline CDR1 reads SGHAT; CDR2 reads FQDESV (reference sequence). CDR3 region: CASSSLAGGNNEQFF. For the CDR3, the DNA is TGTGCCAGCAGTTCCCTAGCGGGGGGAAACAATGAGCAGTTCTTC.

The chain combines TRBV18 with TRBJ2-5, with 9 bases matching TRBD2. Germline lookup yields CDR1 KGHSH and CDR2 LQKENI. CDR3 length equals 14 residues. The V and J ends lost 3 bases and 6 bases, in that order; junction bases with no gene match: 5. The CDR3 protein is CASSPREGSKTQYF. Written as DNA, the CDR3 is TGTGCCAGCTCACCGCGGGAGGGATCGAAGACCCAGTACTTC.

V is TRBV6-5 and J is TRBJ1-2; 8 bases agree with TRBD1. The length of the CDR3 is 15 residues. V was pared by 4 bases and J by 5 bases, with 9 bases of the junction left unmatched. Germline CDR1 reads MNHEY; CDR2 reads SVGAGI. CDR3 protein: CASSSRTGSGYGYTF. As DNA, the CDR3 is TGTGCCAGCAGTTCCCGGACAGGGAGCGGGTATGGCTACACCTTC.

This clone was seen just once. The chain employs TRBV9 and TRBJ2-7; 7 positions match TRBD1. With 4 bases clipped from V and 4 bases from J, the junction kept 17 bases outside the gene matches. The CDR3 spans 17 residues. Germline CDR1 reads SGDLS; CDR2 reads YYNGEE. CDR3 coding DNA: TGTGCCAGCAGCCAAGGGGGACGGGACAGACGACAATACGAGCAGTACTTC. Its protein is CASSQGGRDRRQYEQYF.

This chain joins TRBV2 and TRBJ1-4; no reliable D call. CDR1 is SNHLY and CDR2 is FYNNEI in the germline V gene. CDR3 length: 15 amino acids. Deletions cut 5 bases from V and 3 bases from J, with 13 bases between. This chain's CDR3 is CASSYDRGPNEKLFF. For the CDR3, the DNA is TGTGCCAGCAGTTATGACCGGGGTCCTAATGAAAAACTGTTTTTT.

The rearrangement links TRBV29-1 to TRBJ2-1, with 9 bases that match TRBD2. The germline CDR1 and CDR2 sequences are SQVTM and ANQGSEA. The V segment lost 7 bases and the J segment 0 bases; nucleotides outside the gene matches: 4. There are 14 residues in the CDR3. Here the CDR3 reads CSAYSGSSYNEQFF. CDR3 coding DNA: TGCAGCGCCTATAGCGGGAGCTCCTACAATGAGCAGTTCTTC.

V and J are TRBV5-5 and TRBJ1-2, with 7 bases fitting TRBD1. The germline V gene has CDR1 SGHKS and CDR2 YYEKEE (reference sequence). The CDR3 length is 20 residues. V gave up 4 bases and J gave up 0 bases; unmatched junction bases: 21. The CDR3 here is CASSPTGPPGQIFTNYGYTF. CDR3 bases: TGTGCCAGCAGCCCCACAGGTCCCCCGGGACAGATTTTTACTAACTATGGCTACACCTTC. Complete variable domain (other parts from reference TRBV5-5 and TRBJ1-2): DAGVTQSPTHLIKTRGQQVTLRCSPISGHKSVSWYQQVLGQGPQFIFQYYEKEERGRGNFPDRFSARQFPNYSSELNVNALLLGDSALYLCASSPTGPPGQIFTNYGYTFGSGTRLTVV.

This clone was picked up a small number of times. The gene calls are TRBV15 and TRBJ2-5; 9 nucleotides line up with TRBD2. Germline CDR1 reads LNHNV; CDR2 reads YYDKDF (reference sequence). V was clipped by 3 bases and J by 5 bases; unmatched bases: 7. This CDR3 spans 15 amino acids. The CDR3 loop reads CATSSRRGGAETQYF. The DNA for the CDR3 is TGTGCCACCAGCAGCCGACGCGGGGGGGCCGAGACCCAGTACTTC.

V and J are TRBV7-9 and TRBJ1-2, with D maybe TRBD1 (6 bases). Germline-derived CDR1 and CDR2 are SEHNR and FQNEAQ (reference sequence). The ends were cut back, 4 bases at V and 7 bases at J, with 13 bases in the middle. This CDR3 region has 13 residues. CDR3 sequence reads: CASSSGGPGGYTF. DNA of the CDR3: TGTGCCAGCAGCTCCGGGGGGCCTGGTGGCTACACCTTC.

This clone has a handful of counts. The V gene is TRBV4-2, the J gene TRBJ2-7, with TRBD2 as a possible D gene (5 bases). The CDR3 loop spans 14 amino acids. The V gene lost 1 base and the J gene lost 8 bases, with 15 bases spanning the gap. CDR1 and CDR2 from the germline V gene are LGHNA and YNFKEQ. The CDR3 protein is CASSQGGGAGQQYF. Here the CDR3 DNA reads TGTGCCAGCAGCCAAGGTGGTGGCGCGGGCCAGCAGTACTTC.

This clone came up a few times. V usage is TRBV6-1 and J usage is TRBJ2-7; 8 nucleotides match TRBD1. Germline V gives CDR1 MNHNS, CDR2 SASEGT. The CDR3 runs to 15 residues. V lost 2 bases to trimming and J lost 4 bases; unmatched junction nucleotides: 7. DNA for the CDR3: TGTGCCAGCAGTGAATGGACAGGGAATCAGTACGAGCAGTACTTC. This encodes CASSEWTGNQYEQYF.